The clone carrying this T cell receptor beta chain was observed many times. This entry comes from a study of T cells after yellow fever vaccination. Study-level information: Any fraction with a low cell number was prepared using SMART-Seq v4 Ultra Low Input.

Generation of TCR cDNA used 5'RACE template switching (which added a universal primer site and UMIs). MiXCR, applied by TCRdb to the 5' RACE reads, yields one record per CDR3 protein. Seen here are about 99,000 distinct CDR3 sequences, less than 6% observed once, and the top ten hold roughly 39%. The CDR3 covers 14 residues. Germline-derived CDR1 and CDR2 are SGHAT and FQNNGV. V lost 5 bases and J lost 1, with 6 bases in between. The chain carries TRBV11-2 and TRBJ2-6; no firm D call. This TCR derives from a young man who received the YFV17D yellow fever vaccine. The source was CD8+ T cells sorted from PBMCs, collected 10 days after the yellow fever booster vaccination. The CDR3 loop is CASSPPSGANVLTF. The CDR3, as DNA: TGTGCCAGCAGCCCCCCGTCTGGGGCCAACGTCCTGACTTTC.